The clone carrying this T cell receptor (beta chain) has a handful of counts. Its specificity is unknown. This specimen belongs to a study of post-analysis software for immune sequencing data. Study at large: Some patients lacked subtype; others had relapsing-remitting, secondary progressive or progressive-relapsing disease. Overall study findings and caveats: Included in a set of several TRBV segments more frequent in patients than controls were TRBV5-6, TRBV5-1 and TRBV20-1. Batch-matched samples strongly co-clustered by F measure.

The library was made from cDNA and included unique molecular identifiers. Yield was roughly 0.5 million cDNA molecules from approximately 0.91 to 9.4 million T cells. Each CDR3 protein gets one entry after TCRdb re-called the PCR reads with MiXCR. The sample has about 800,000 distinct CDR3 sequences; roughly 27% are singletons. The CDR3 length is 18 residues. J lost 2 bases, V lost 6 bases, and 17 bases had no gene match. Germline CDR1 reads DFQATT; CDR2 reads SNEGSKA (reference sequence). Sequencing was carried out using blood. The receptor was isolated from a girl aged 10 to 17 with multiple sclerosis. The rearrangement links TRBV20-1 to TRBJ2-5; the match to TRBD1 covers 11 bases. The CDR3 region is CSAEEGGQGGIRQETQYF. The CDR3 coding sequence is TGCAGTGCCGAGGAGGGGGGACAGGGGGGAATCCGGCAAGAGACCCAGTACTTC.